The 5 T cell receptor beta chains in this list originate from one sample, sequenced in a study of cytomegalovirus exposure and HLA in healthy donors. 60 Vbeta and 13 Jbeta primers were used in PCR. Sequencing was performed with immunoSEQ multiplex PCR; in TCRdb, only in-frame clones are kept and a portion is missing. The repertoire holds some 150,000 clones, with around 82% as singletons. Sequenced material: PBMCs. These receptors were collected from a woman aged 45-60 years in good health and CMV-seropositive.

The genes are TRBV2 and TRBJ1-1; D possibly corresponds to TRBD1 (5 bases). The germline V gene encodes CDR1 SNHLY and CDR2 FYNNEI. The CDR3 runs to 14 residues. V gave up 5 bases and J gave up 3 bases, with 13 bases separating them. The CDR3 region has the DNA TGTGCCAGCAGTTGGCTTGCGGGGGACACTGAAGCTTTCTTT. Translating it yields CASSWLAGDTEAFF.

The rearrangement joins TRBV7-9 to TRBJ2-7; D is uncertain. Germline values: CDR1 SEHNR, CDR2 FQNEAQ (reference sequence). This CDR3 comprises 13 residues. The germline V and J ends were trimmed by 5 bases and 2 bases, with 10 bases remaining between them. The CDR3 DNA reads TGTGCCAGCAGCCTAGACGGTCCCTACGAGCAGTACTTC. This codes for CASSLDGPYEQYF.

CDR3 nucleotides: TGTGCCAGCAGCCAAGTGGAGATTTTAAGCCCACGCGGACAGTTCTTC. As protein: CASSQVEILSPRGQFF. The chain is built from TRBV14 and TRBJ2-1; the D is unclear. Trimming pared 1 base from V and 13 bases from J, leaving 23 bases between. The CDR3 runs 16 residues. The germline V gene encodes CDR1 SGHDN and CDR2 FVKESK.

Only one count was recorded for this clone. The CDR3 DNA sequence: TGTGCCAGTAGTACCCGGACAGGGACCTATGGCTACACCTTC. As protein: CASSTRTGTYGYTF. The chain is built from TRBV19 and TRBJ1-2; 8 nucleotides line up with TRBD1. The CDR3 length is 14 residues. V gave up 4 bases and J gave up 4 bases; unmatched junction bases: 5. Germline CDR1 reads LNHDA; CDR2 reads SQIVND (reference sequence).

The V gene is TRBV6-1, the J gene TRBJ2-3, with TRBD2 identical over 7 bases. Germline CDR1 MNHNS, CDR2 SASEGT. The CDR3 length is 17 residues. The trim removed 2 bases at V and 2 bases at J, leaving 10 bases unmatched. The CDR3 nucleotides are TGTGCCAGCAGTGAACCACTAGCGCGGGCTTACACAGATACGCAGTATTTT. It encodes CASSEPLARAYTDTQYF.